This TCR beta chain was captured in a study of T cells in Graves' hyperthyroidism and ophthalmopathy. This CDR3 region has 14 residues. V trimming: 0 bases; J trimming: 7 bases; junction bases outside the gene matches: 5. Germline V lookup: CDR1 LGHNA, CDR2 YNFKEQ. For this clonotype: The antigen remains undetermined.

Overall study results and limits: Blood also carried most thyroid clonotypes expanded above 0.001. Ophthalmopathy was separated from stable hyperthyroidism by a 13 V-J model.

RNA transcripts yielded amplified TCR beta CDR3 regions. The HTBI set primed first-round TCR CDR3 RT-PCR. TCRdb reprocessed the multiplex PCR reads via MiXCR and lists one record per CDR3 protein. The table lists hundreds of thousands of distinct CDR3 sequences, 15% to 18% of them singletons. Researchers defined stable Graves' hyperthyroidism as no ophthalmopathy progression within 18 months. The rearrangement uses TRBV4-2 and TRBJ1-2; 7 positions match TRBD1. Sequenced sample: blood. The sequence came from a woman between 18 and 30 years old with Graves' hyperthyroidism. CDR3 amino acids: CASSQDQGERGYTF. The CDR3 coding sequence is TGTGCCAGCAGCCAAGATCAGGGGGAACGTGGCTACACCTTC.